This TCR beta chain appears in the sequencing data of a study of blood T cell repertoires in COVID-19. Assay used: immunoSEQ multiplex PCR; TCRdb lists only in-frame clones, some missing. The sample has 200,000 to 250,000 clones, around four fifths seen once. This CDR3 is built from 15 residues. Germline trimming cut 3 bases from V and 6 bases from J; bases unmatched to any gene: 6. From germline, CDR1 is MNHEY and CDR2 SMNVEV (reference sequence). This clone was seen ten or more times. The chain carries TRBV27 and TRBJ2-7, with TRBD2 matching over 12 bases. This TCR was recovered from a woman in her 70s with active or convalescent COVID-19. Sequencing was performed on peripheral blood. This CDR3 reads CASSLLAGGRGEQYF. Here the CDR3 DNA reads TGTGCCAGCAGTTTGCTAGCGGGAGGGAGGGGCGAGCAGTACTTC.